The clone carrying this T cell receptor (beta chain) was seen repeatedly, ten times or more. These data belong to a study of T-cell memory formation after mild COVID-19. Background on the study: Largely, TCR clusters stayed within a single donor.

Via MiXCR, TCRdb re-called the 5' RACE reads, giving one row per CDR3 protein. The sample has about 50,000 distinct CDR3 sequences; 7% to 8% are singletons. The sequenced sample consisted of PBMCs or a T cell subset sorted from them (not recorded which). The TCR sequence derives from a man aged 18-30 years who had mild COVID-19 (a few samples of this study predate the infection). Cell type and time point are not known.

CDR3 amino acids: CSARVAGRDTQYF. The CDR3 DNA sequence: TGCAGTGCTAGAGTGGCGGGACGAGATACGCAGTATTTT. The chain joins TRBV20-1 to TRBJ2-3; TRBD2 might be the D (6 bases). The CDR3 totals 13 residues. In germline, CDR1 is DFQATT, CDR2 SNEGSKA (reference sequence). Trimming stripped 1 base from V and 5 bases from J, with 10 bases between.